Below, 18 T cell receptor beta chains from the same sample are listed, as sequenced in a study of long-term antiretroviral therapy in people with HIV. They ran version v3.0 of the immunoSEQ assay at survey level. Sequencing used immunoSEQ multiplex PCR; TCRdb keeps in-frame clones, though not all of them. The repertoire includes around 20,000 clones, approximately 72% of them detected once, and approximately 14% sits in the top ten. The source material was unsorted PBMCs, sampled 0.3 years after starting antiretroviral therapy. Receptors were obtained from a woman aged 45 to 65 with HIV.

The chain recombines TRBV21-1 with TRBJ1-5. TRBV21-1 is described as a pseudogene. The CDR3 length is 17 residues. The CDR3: CASSSLLSGASGQPQHF. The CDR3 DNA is TGTGCCAGCAGCAGCCTTTTAAGCGGGGCATCAGGTCAGCCCCAGCATTTT.

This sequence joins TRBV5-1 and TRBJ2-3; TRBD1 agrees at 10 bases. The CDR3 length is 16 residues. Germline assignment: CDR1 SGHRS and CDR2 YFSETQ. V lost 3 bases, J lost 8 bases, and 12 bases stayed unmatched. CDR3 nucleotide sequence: TGCGCCAGCAGCTCGGGACAGGGGCAAGGATGGGGTACGCAGTATTTT. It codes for CASSSGQGQGWGTQYF.

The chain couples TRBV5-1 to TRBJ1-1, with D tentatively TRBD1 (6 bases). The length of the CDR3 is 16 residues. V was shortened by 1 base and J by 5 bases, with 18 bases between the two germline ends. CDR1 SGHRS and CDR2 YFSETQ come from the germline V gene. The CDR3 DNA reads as TGCGCCAGCAGCTTGATGCCGGGGGGCAGTGGAACTGAAGCTTTCTTT. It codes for CASSLMPGGSGTEAFF. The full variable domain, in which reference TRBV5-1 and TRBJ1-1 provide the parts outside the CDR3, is KAGVTQTPRYLIKTRGQQVTLSCSPISGHRSVSWYQQTPGQGLQFLFEYFSETQRNKGNFPGRFSGRQFSNSRSEMNVSTLELGDSALYLCASSLMPGGSGTEAFFGQGTRLTVV.

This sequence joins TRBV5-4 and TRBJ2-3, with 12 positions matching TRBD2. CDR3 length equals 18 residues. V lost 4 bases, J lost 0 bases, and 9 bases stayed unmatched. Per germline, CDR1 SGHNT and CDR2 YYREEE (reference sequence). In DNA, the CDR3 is TGTGCCAGCAGCCTGACTAGCGGGGGCCGGTCTAGCACAGATACGCAGTATTTT. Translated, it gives CASSLTSGGRSSTDTQYF.

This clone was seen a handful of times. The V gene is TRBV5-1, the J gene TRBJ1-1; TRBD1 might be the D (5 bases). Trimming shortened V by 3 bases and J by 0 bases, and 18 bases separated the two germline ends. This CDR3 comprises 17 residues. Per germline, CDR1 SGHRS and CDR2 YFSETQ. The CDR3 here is CASSSPNIRGLNTEAFF. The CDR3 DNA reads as TGCGCCAGCAGCTCCCCCAACATTAGGGGATTGAACACTGAAGCTTTCTTT. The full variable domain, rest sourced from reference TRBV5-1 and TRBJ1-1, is KAGVTQTPRYLIKTRGQQVTLSCSPISGHRSVSWYQQTPGQGLQFLFEYFSETQRNKGNFPGRFSGRQFSNSRSEMNVSTLELGDSALYLCASSSPNIRGLNTEAFFGQGTRLTVV.

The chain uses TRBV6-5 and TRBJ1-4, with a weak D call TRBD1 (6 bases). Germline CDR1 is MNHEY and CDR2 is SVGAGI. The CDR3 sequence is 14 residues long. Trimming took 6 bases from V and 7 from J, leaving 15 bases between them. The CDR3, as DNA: TGTGCCAGCAGGGAAATCCGGGACATTGAAAAACTGTTTTTT. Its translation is CASREIRDIEKLFF.

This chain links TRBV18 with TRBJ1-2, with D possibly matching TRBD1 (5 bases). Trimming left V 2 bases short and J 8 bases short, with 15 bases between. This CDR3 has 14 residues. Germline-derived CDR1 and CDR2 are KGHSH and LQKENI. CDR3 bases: TGTGCCAGCTCACCAATTAGGGCAGGGCACGGCTACACCTTC. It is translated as CASSPIRAGHGYTF.

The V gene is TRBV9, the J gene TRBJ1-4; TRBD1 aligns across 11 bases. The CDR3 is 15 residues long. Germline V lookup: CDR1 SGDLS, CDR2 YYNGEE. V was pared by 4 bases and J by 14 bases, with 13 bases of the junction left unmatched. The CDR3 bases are TGTGCCAGCAGCCCTCGGGACAGGGGGTTCTTAGGGCTGTTTTTT. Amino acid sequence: CASSPRDRGFLGLFF.

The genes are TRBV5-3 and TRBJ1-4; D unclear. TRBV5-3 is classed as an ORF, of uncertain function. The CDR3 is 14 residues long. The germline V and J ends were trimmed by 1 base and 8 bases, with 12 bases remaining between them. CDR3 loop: CARSLCPLFEKLFF. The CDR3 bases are TGTGCCAGAAGCTTGTGCCCCTTGTTCGAAAAACTGTTTTTT.

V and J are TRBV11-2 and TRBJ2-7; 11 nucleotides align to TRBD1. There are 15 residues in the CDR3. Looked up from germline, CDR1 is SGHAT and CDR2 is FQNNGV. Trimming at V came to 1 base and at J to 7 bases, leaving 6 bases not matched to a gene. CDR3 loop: CASSLGTGTGGEQYF. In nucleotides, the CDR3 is TGTGCCAGCAGCTTAGGAACCGGGACAGGGGGAGAGCAGTACTTC.

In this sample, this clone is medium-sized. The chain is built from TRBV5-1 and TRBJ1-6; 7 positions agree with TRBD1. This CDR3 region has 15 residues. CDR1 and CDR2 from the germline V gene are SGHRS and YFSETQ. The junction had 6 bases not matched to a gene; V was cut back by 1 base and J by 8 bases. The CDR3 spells CASSLSGTADSPLHF. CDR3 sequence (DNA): TGCGCCAGCAGCTTGTCGGGGACAGCGGATTCACCCCTCCACTTT. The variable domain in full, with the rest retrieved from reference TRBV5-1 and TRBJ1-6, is KAGVTQTPRYLIKTRGQQVTLSCSPISGHRSVSWYQQTPGQGLQFLFEYFSETQRNKGNFPGRFSGRQFSNSRSEMNVSTLELGDSALYLCASSLSGTADSPLHFGNGTRLTVT.

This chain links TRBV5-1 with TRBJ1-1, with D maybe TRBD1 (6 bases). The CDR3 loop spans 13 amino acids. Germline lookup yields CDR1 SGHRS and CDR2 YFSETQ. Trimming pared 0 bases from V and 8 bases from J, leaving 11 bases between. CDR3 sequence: CASSLVIGGEAFF. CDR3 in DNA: TGCGCCAGCAGCTTGGTAATCGGGGGCGAAGCTTTCTTT.

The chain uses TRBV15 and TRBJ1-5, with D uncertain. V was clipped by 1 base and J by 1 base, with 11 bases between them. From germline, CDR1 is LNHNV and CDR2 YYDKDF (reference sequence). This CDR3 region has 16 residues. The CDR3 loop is CATSRGVAASNQPQHF. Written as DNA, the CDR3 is TGTGCCACCAGCAGAGGTGTGGCGGCGAGCAATCAGCCCCAGCATTTT.

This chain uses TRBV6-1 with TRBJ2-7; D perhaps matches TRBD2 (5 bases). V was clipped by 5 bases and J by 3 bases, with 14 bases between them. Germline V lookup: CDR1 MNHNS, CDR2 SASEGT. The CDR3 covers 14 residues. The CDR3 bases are TGTGCCAGCAGTCCAGAGGACTGGCTCTACGAGCAGTACTTC. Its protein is CASSPEDWLYEQYF.

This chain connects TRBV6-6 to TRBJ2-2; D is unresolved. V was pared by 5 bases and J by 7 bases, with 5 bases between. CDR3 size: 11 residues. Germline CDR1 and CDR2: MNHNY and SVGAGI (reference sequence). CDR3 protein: CASSAIGELFF. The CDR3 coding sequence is TGTGCCAGCAGTGCAATCGGGGAGCTGTTTTTT.

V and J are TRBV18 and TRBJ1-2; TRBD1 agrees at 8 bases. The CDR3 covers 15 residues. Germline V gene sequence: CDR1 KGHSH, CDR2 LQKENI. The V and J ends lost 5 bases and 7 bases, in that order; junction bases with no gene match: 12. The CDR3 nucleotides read TGTGCCAGCTCAAATGGACAGGGTCTTTCCTCTGGCTACACCTTC. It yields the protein CASSNGQGLSSGYTF.

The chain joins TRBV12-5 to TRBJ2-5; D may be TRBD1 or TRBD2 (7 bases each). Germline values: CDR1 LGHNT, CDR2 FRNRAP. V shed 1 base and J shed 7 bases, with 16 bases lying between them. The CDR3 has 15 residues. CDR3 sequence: CASGLGNDREGTQYF. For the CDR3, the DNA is TGTGCTAGTGGTTTGGGGAATGACAGGGAGGGGACCCAGTACTTC.

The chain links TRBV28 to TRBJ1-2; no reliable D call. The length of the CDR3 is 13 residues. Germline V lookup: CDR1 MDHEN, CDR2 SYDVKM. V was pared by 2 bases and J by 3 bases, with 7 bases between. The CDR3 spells CASSLPVDYGYTF. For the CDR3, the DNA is TGTGCCAGCAGTTTACCAGTGGACTATGGCTACACCTTC.